The 5 T cell receptor beta chains below all came from one sample that was sequenced in a study of cytotoxic CD8 clonotypes in ibrutinib-treated CLL. This table comes from immunoSEQ multiplex PCR, and its TCRdb copy is limited to in-frame clones, with some not included. The sample has just over 200,000 clones, around 70% seen once. Source: PBMCs, taken after 12 months of ibrutinib treatment. These TCRs come from a human donor with chronic lymphocytic leukemia.

This clone was found once. The chain combines TRBV30 with TRBJ1-3, with D unresolved. The CDR3 consists of 14 residues. V was cut by 3 bases and J by 0 bases, with 9 bases left in between. CDR1 is GTSNPN, CDR2 SVGIG, per germline (reference sequence). In nucleotides, the CDR3 is TGTGCCTGGAGAGGAGTAGGCTCTGGAAACACCATATATTTT. Its translation: CAWRGVGSGNTIYF. The entire variable domain, with the rest obtained from reference TRBV30 and TRBJ1-3, is as follows: SQTIHQWPATLVQPVGSPLSLECTVEGTSNPNLYWYRQAAGRGLQLLFYSVGIGQISSEVPQNLSASRPQDRQFILSSKKLLLSDSGFYLCAWRGVGSGNTIYFGEGSWLTVV.

The CDR3 reads CASSLDRLYGYTF. CDR3 sequence (DNA): TGTGCCAGCAGCTTAGACCGCCTCTATGGCTACACCTTC. This chain joins TRBV7-2 and TRBJ1-2; D is uncertain. Germline V gene sequence: CDR1 SGHTA, CDR2 FQGNSA. The V and J ends lost 1 base and 4 bases respectively, with 7 bases between them. The CDR3 extends over 13 amino acids.

This chain uses TRBV9 with TRBJ2-1; perhaps D is TRBD1 or TRBD2 (5 bases each). The CDR3 length is 16 residues. Germline V gene sequence: CDR1 SGDLS, CDR2 YYNGEE. The germline V and J ends were trimmed by 0 bases and 8 bases, with 18 bases remaining between them. CDR3 protein: CASSVAEGFIFDEQFF. The CDR3 DNA reads TGTGCCAGCAGCGTAGCTGAGGGGTTTATCTTCGATGAGCAGTTCTTC.

The chain joins TRBV27 to TRBJ2-2; D is unclear. Trimming took off 4 bases at V and 2 bases at J, with 8 bases between the two ends. Germline CDR1 MNHEY, CDR2 SMNVEV (reference sequence). This CDR3 has 14 amino acids. The DNA of the CDR3 is TGTGCCAGCAGTTCCATAACTAACACCGGGGAGCTGTTTTTT. This gives the protein CASSSITNTGELFF.

V gene TRBV21-1 combines with J gene TRBJ2-7; the table names TRBD2, a call not compared with the DNA. TRBV21-1 is annotated as a pseudogene. The CDR3 covers 14 residues. CDR3 loop: CASSIPGGTYEQYF. The CDR3 DNA reads as TGTGCCAGCAGCATCCCCGGAGGCACCTACGAGCAGTACTTC.